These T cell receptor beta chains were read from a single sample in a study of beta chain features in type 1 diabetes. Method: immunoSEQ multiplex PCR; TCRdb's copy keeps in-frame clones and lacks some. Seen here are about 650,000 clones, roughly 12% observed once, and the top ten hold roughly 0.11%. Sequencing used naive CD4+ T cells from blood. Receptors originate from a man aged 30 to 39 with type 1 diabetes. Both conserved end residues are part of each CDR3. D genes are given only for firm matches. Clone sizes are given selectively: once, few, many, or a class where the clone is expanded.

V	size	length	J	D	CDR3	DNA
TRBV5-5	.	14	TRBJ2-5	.	CASSWDTSLETQYF	TGTGCCAGCAGCTGGGACACGTCGTTGGAGACCCAGTACTTC
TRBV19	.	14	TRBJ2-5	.	CASSNGGSRETQYF	TGTGCCAGTAGTAATGGAGGGAGTCGAGAGACCCAGTACTTC
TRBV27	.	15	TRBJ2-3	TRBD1	CASSRQGESTDTQYF	TGTGCCAGCAGTCGACAGGGGGAGAGCACAGATACGCAGTATTTT
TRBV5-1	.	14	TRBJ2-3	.	CASSLGSYTDTQYF	TGCGCCAGCAGCTTGGGGAGTTACACAGATACGCAGTATTTT
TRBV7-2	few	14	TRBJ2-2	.	CASSTPSGDRELFF	TGTGCCAGCAGCACCCCCTCAGGCGACCGGGAGCTGTTTTTT
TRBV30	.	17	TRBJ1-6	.	CAWSKGDSGIIGSPLHF	TGTGCCTGGAGTAAAGGGGACTCGGGGATTATTGGTTCACCCCTCCACTTT
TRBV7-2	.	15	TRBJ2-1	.	CASSLGDTVINEQFF	TGTGCCAGCAGCTTAGGGGACACGGTCATCAATGAGCAGTTCTTC
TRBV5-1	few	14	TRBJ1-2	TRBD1	CASSLGTGTDGYTF	TGCGCCAGCAGCTTGGGTACCGGGACAGATGGCTACACCTTC
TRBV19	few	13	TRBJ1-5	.	CASSIEGQQPQHF	TGTGCCAGTAGTATAGAAGGACAGCAGCCCCAGCATTTT
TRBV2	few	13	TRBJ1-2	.	CASGRTPGYGYTF	TGTGCCAGCGGCCGGACCCCCGGCTATGGCTACACCTTC
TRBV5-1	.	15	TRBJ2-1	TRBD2	CASRMLAGGNNEQFF	TGCGCCAGCAGAATGCTAGCGGGGGGAAACAATGAGCAGTTCTTC
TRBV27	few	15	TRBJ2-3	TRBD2	CASSLSRGGADTQYF	TGTGCCAGCAGTTTATCCCGGGGGGGCGCAGATACGCAGTATTTT
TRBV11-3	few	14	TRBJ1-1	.	CASSSEGWVTEAFF	TGTGCCAGCAGTTCCGAGGGCTGGGTAACTGAAGCTTTCTTT
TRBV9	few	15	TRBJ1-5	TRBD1	CASSGTGANNQPQHF	TGTGCCAGCAGCGGTACAGGGGCAAACAATCAGCCCCAGCATTTT
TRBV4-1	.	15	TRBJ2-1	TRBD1	CASSQTGGLRDEQFF	TGCGCCAGCAGCCAGACAGGGGGCTTAAGGGATGAGCAGTTCTTC
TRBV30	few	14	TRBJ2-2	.	CAWRGPGGTGELFF	TGTGCCTGGAGAGGGCCCGGGGGCACCGGGGAGCTGTTTTTT
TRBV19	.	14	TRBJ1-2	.	CASSRDSGDYGYTF	TGTGCCAGTAGTCGAGACAGTGGCGACTATGGCTACACCTTC
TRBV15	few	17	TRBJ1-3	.	CATSRDRGRRSGNTIYF	TGTGCCACCAGCAGAGATCGGGGACGGAGGTCCGGAAACACCATATATTTT
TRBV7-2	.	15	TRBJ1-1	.	CASSPWGQVNTEAFF	TGTGCCAGCAGCCCCTGGGGGCAAGTGAACACTGAAGCTTTCTTT
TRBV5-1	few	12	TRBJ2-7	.	CASSFEGDEQYF	TGCGCCAGCAGCTTCGAAGGGGATGAGCAGTACTTC
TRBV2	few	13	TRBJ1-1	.	CASSEWGETEAFF	TGTGCCAGCAGTGAGTGGGGCGAGACTGAAGCTTTCTTT
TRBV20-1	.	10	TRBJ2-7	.	CSAGLYEQYF	TGCAGTGCTGGCCTCTACGAGCAGTACTTC
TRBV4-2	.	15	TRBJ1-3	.	CASSPREAGGNTIYF	TGTGCCAGCAGCCCAAGAGAGGCTGGTGGAAACACCATATATTTT
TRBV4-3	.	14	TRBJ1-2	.	CASSQDNGGLGQEF	TGCGCCAGCAGCCAAGATAATGGGGGCCTGGGACAAGAGTTC
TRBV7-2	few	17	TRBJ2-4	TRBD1	CASSSSPGGSAKNIQYF	TGTGCCAGCAGCTCCTCCCCAGGGGGCTCAGCCAAAAACATTCAGTACTTC
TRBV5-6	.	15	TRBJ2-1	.	CASSLTTDSYNEQFF	TGTGCCAGCAGCCTAACGACAGATTCCTACAATGAGCAGTTCTTC
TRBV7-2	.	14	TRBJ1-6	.	CASSPGLYNSPLHF	TGTGCCAGCAGCCCGGGACTGTATAATTCACCCCTCCACTTT
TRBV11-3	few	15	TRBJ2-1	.	CASSLVTGGFNEQFF	TGTGCCAGCAGCTTAGTGACCGGGGGTTTCAATGAGCAGTTCTTC
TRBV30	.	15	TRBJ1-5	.	CAWSVGSEGNQPQHF	TGTGCCTGGAGTGTAGGTTCGGAAGGGAATCAGCCCCAGCATTTT
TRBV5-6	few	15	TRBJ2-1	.	CASSLAEGWNNEQFF	TGTGCCAGCAGCTTGGCGGAGGGGTGGAACAATGAGCAGTTCTTC
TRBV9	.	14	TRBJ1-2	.	CASSFAGGGYGYTF	TGTGCCAGCAGCTTCGCTGGGGGGGGATATGGCTACACCTTC
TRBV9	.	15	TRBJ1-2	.	CASSVDSTGLYGYTF	TGTGCCAGCAGCGTAGACTCCACAGGACTTTATGGCTACACCTTC
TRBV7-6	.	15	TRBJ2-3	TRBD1	CASSLEGGSTDTQYF	TGTGCCAGCAGCTTAGAAGGGGGCAGCACAGATACGCAGTATTTT
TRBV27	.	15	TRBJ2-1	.	CASSLGIPTYNEQFF	TGTGCCAGCAGTTTAGGGATCCCCACCTACAATGAGCAGTTCTTC
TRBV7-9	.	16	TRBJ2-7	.	CASSPTVGGGPYEQYF	TGTGCCAGCAGCCCCACAGTAGGGGGTGGGCCCTACGAGCAGTACTTC
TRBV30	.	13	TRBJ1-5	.	CAWSGDSNQPQHF	TGTGCCTGGAGTGGGGATAGCAATCAGCCCCAGCATTTT
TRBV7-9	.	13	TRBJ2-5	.	CASSLTAEETQYF	TGTGCCAGCAGCTTAACAGCAGAAGAGACCCAGTACTTC
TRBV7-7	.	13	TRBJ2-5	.	CASRDINQETQYF	TGTGCCAGCAGGGACATCAACCAAGAGACCCAGTACTTC
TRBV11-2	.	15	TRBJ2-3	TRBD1	CASSQKTGFTDTQYF	TGTGCCAGCAGTCAAAAGACAGGGTTCACAGATACGCAGTATTTT
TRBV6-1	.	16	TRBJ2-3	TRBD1	CASSATPGQGKDTQYF	TGTGCCAGCAGTGCCACCCCGGGACAGGGGAAAGATACGCAGTATTTT
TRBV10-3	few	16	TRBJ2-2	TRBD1	CAISGGQGANTGELFF	TGTGCCATCAGTGGAGGGCAGGGGGCGAACACCGGGGAGCTGTTTTTT
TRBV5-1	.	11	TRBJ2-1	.	CASSLYHEQFF	TGTGCCAGCAGCTTGTACCATGAGCAGTTCTTC
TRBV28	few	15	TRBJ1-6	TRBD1	CASSSGQGLNSPLHF	TGTGCCAGCAGTTCGGGACAGGGGTTGAATTCACCCCTCCACTTT
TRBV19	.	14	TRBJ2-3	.	CASTPRDGTDTQYF	TGTGCCAGTACTCCGAGGGATGGCACAGATACGCAGTATTTT
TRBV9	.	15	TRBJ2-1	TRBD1	CASSLTGSSYNEQFF	TGTGCCAGCAGCTTGACAGGGAGCTCCTACAATGAGCAGTTCTTC